The rows below give T cell receptor beta chains drawn from one sample of a study of CD8 T cells in Susac syndrome. MiXCR, run by TCRdb on the immunoSEQ multiplex PCR reads, gives a single entry per CDR3 protein. Of around 140,000 distinct CDR3 sequences listed, roughly 95% are singletons. Sequenced input: CD4+ T cells from PBMCs. All receptors come from a human donor with multiple sclerosis. The CDR3 runs from the conserved cysteine through the conserved F or W. The D gene is left open where the match is weak. Where a row states a size, it is once, few, many or the class of an expanded clone; other rows omit it.

V	size	length	D	J	CDR3	DNA
TRBV5-6	-	16	-	TRBJ2-5	CASSFGGRVRWETQYF	TGTGCCAGCAGCTTCGGGGGCCGCGTCAGATGGGAGACCCAGTACTTC
TRBV13	-	13	-	TRBJ2-7	CASSSRAIYEQYF	TGTGCCAGCAGCTCTCGGGCCATCTACGAGCAGTACTTC
TRBV12-3/TRBV12-4	-	16	TRBD1	TRBJ1-5	CASSLGTGAINQPQHF	TGTGCCAGCAGTTTAGGGACAGGGGCAATCAATCAGCCCCAGCATTTT
TRBV2	-	15	TRBD1	TRBJ2-5	CASSGDRGSEETQYF	TGTGCCAGCAGTGGGGACAGGGGGAGTGAAGAGACCCAGTACTTC
TRBV12-3/TRBV12-4	few	12	-	TRBJ1-1	CASSLKNTEAFF	TGTGCCAGCAGTTTAAAGAACACTGAAGCTTTCTTT
TRBV5-1	-	16	-	TRBJ1-6	CASRRQEDSYNSPLHF	TGCGCCAGCCGCCGACAGGAAGACTCCTATAATTCACCCCTCCACTTT
TRBV30	once	14	-	TRBJ1-3	CAWSRTGDGNTIYF	TGTGCCTGGAGTAGAACAGGAGATGGAAACACCATATATTTT
TRBV29-1	-	12	-	TRBJ2-2	CSVKGNTGELFF	TGCAGCGTTAAGGGAAACACCGGGGAGCTGTTTTTT
TRBV29-1	once	15	-	TRBJ1-1	CSVERNGAAGTEAFF	TGCAGCGTTGAACGTAACGGGGCCGCAGGCACTGAAGCTTTCTTT
TRBV5-6	-	11	TRBD1	TRBJ2-7	CASSFRDRVWF	TGTGCCAGCAGCTTCCGGGACAGGGTCTGGTTC
TRBV9	-	13	-	TRBJ2-2	CASSAHGTGELFF	TGTGCCAGCAGCGCCCACGGTACCGGGGAGCTGTTTTTT
TRBV13	once	18	TRBD2	TRBJ2-5	CASSLDLTSGRRRETQYF	TGTGCCAGCAGCTTGGATCTCACTAGCGGGAGAAGGAGGGAGACCCAGTACTTC
TRBV12-3/TRBV12-4	-	15	-	TRBJ2-5	CASSPARGFSETQYF	TGTGCCAGCAGCCCCGCACGGGGGTTCTCGGAGACCCAGTACTTC
TRBV3-1	-	15	-	TRBJ2-7	CASSQDPGGLWEQYF	TGTGCCAGCAGCCAAGACCCGGGGGGCTTATGGGAGCAGTACTTC
TRBV29-1	-	11	-	TRBJ2-7	CSGGLEYEQYF	TGCAGCGGGGGACTTGAATACGAGCAGTACTTC
TRBV29-1	-	14	-	TRBJ1-3	CSVEDYESRNTIYF	TGCAGCGTTGAAGATTATGAGAGCCGAAACACCATATATTTT
TRBV3-1	-	20	-	TRBJ1-5	CASSQDERGEERGSNQPQHF	TGTGCCAGCAGCCAAGACGAGCGAGGGGAAGAAAGAGGGAGCAATCAGCCCCAGCATTTT
TRBV3-1	-	16	-	TRBJ2-2	CASSLLGAKNTGELFF	TGTGCCAGCAGCCTTTTGGGGGCCAAGAACACCGGGGAGCTGTTTTTT
TRBV5-6	-	15	-	TRBJ2-3	CASSKIGGSTDTQYF	TGTGCCAGCAGCAAAATCGGCGGGAGCACAGATACGCAGTATTTT
TRBV20-1	-	14	-	TRBJ2-3	CSARDGRRTDTQYF	TGCAGTGCTAGAGACGGGAGACGCACAGATACGCAGTATTTT
TRBV24-1	-	11	-	TRBJ1-1	CATSDLSEAFF	TGTGCCACCAGTGATTTATCGGAAGCTTTCTTT
TRBV23-1	-	13	-	TRBJ1-2	CASSGHGSYGYTF	TGCGCCAGCAGTGGCCACGGATCGTATGGCTACACCTTC
TRBV29-1	-	14	TRBD1	TRBJ2-1	CSVDRDRGYNEQFF	TGCAGCGTTGACCGGGACAGGGGCTACAATGAGCAGTTCTTC
TRBV12-3/TRBV12-4	-	13	-	TRBJ2-5	CASSQDRRETQYF	TGTGCCAGCAGTCAAGACAGGCGGGAGACCCAGTACTTC
TRBV6-2/TRBV6-3	-	11	-	TRBJ1-2	CASRRDYGYTF	TGTGCCAGTAGACGGGACTATGGCTACACCTTC
TRBV19	-	15	-	TRBJ1-5	CASSIGQVQNQPQHF	TGTGCCAGTAGTATCGGGCAGGTTCAGAATCAGCCCCAGCATTTT
TRBV20-1	-	15	TRBD1	TRBJ1-5	CSAARGGMSNQPQHF	TGCAGTGCTGCCAGAGGGGGCATGAGCAATCAGCCCCAGCATTTT
TRBV20-1	-	14	-	TRBJ1-2	CSAPGNAGDYGYTF	TGCAGTGCTCCCGGTAATGCAGGGGACTATGGCTACACCTTC
TRBV24-1	-	15	-	TRBJ1-5	CATSDATGSNQPQHF	TGTGCCACCAGTGACGCCACAGGGAGCAATCAGCCCCAGCATTTT
TRBV7-9	-	15	-	TRBJ1-3	CASSLKGQIGNTIYF	TGTGCCAGCAGCTTAAAAGGACAGATCGGAAACACCATATATTTT
TRBV12-3/TRBV12-4	-	13	TRBD1	TRBJ2-7	CASSRKQGAEQYF	TGTGCCAGCAGCCGGAAACAGGGGGCCGAGCAGTACTTC
TRBV9	-	18	-	TRBJ2-3	CASSVGDDVRGPRDTQYF	TGTGCCAGCAGCGTGGGGGACGACGTGCGGGGCCCCCGAGATACGCAGTATTTT
TRBV4-1	-	13	-	TRBJ1-1	CASRRGEHTEAFF	TGCGCCAGCCGGCGAGGCGAACACACTGAAGCTTTCTTT
TRBV29-1	-	15	-	TRBJ1-3	CSVSDRHRSGNTIYF	TGCAGCGTTTCAGACAGACATCGCTCTGGAAACACCATATATTTT
TRBV24-1	-	17	TRBD2	TRBJ2-1	CATSDSPLAGQYNEQFF	TGTGCCACCAGTGATTCACCCCTAGCGGGGCAGTACAATGAGCAGTTCTTC
TRBV6-5	-	15	-	TRBJ2-1	CASSEAPNPYNEQFF	TGTGCCAGCAGCGAGGCCCCAAACCCCTACAATGAGCAGTTCTTC
TRBV7-9	-	16	TRBD1	TRBJ2-7	CASSLGSGTGSGEQYF	TGTGCCAGCAGCTTAGGTTCCGGGACAGGGAGCGGCGAGCAGTACTTC
TRBV25-1	-	13	-	TRBJ2-2	CASSEIGSGELFF	TGTGCCAGCAGTGAGATCGGAAGCGGGGAGCTGTTTTTT